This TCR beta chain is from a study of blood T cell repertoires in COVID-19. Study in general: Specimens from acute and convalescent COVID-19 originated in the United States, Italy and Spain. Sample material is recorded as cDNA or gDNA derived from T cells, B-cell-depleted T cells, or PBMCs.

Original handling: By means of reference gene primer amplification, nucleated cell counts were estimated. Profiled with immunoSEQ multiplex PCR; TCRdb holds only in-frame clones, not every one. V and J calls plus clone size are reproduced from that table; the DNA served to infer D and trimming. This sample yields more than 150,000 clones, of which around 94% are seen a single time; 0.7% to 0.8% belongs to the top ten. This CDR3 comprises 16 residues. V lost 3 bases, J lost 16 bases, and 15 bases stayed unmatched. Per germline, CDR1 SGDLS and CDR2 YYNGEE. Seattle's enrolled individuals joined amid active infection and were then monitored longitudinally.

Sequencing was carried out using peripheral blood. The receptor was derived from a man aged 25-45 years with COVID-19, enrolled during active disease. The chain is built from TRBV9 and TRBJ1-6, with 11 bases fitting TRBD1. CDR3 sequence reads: CASSEDTGQGAPRLHF. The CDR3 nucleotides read TGTGCCAGCAGCGAAGACACAGGACAGGGGGCTCCTCGGCTCCACTTT.